These T cell receptor beta chains were read from a single sample in a study of CD8+ T cells in alopecia areata. Sequenced by immunoSEQ multiplex PCR; TCRdb stores in-frame clones only, minus some. The repertoire has some 200,000 clones, about 58% of them found once; the top ten carry 1.5% to 2%. The sample consisted of CD4+ T cells sorted from blood, taken at week 4, from a patient treated with tofacitinib. The receptor set was obtained from a human donor with alopecia areata. Both conserved end residues are part of each CDR3. The D gene is left open where the match is weak. Rows may omit the clone size; those that give it use once, few, many or a size class.

D gene	clone size	V gene	J gene	CDR3 DNA	CDR3 protein
TRBD1	few	TRBV29-1	TRBJ1-1	TGCAGCGTTGGGACGGGACAGAGGAACACTGAAGCTTTCTTT	CSVGTGQRNTEAFF
NA	few	TRBV4-2	TRBJ1-1	TGTGCCAGCAGCCACTCGGGGGATTGGGAAACTGAAGCTTTCTTT	CASSHSGDWETEAFF
NA	NA	TRBV9	TRBJ2-5	TGTGCCAGCAGCGCTACTAGTAGTTTGGAGACCCAGTACTTC	CASSATSSLETQYF
NA	NA	TRBV7-3	TRBJ2-1	TGTGCCAGCAGCTTTACCGGGGGAGGCTCCTACAATGAGCAGTTCTTC	CASSFTGGGSYNEQFF
NA	few	TRBV4-2	TRBJ2-5	TGTGCCAGCAGCCAAGTTGAGGGGGAGACCCAGTACTTC	CASSQVEGETQYF
NA	once	TRBV7-2	TRBJ2-7	TGTGCCAGCAGCTTATCCCCGACAGCCCTCTGGGAGCAGTACTTC	CASSLSPTALWEQYF
TRBD2	few	TRBV29-1	TRBJ2-3	TGCAGCGTTTCCAACAGACTAGCGGGGGGCACAGATACGCAGTATTTT	CSVSNRLAGGTDTQYF
NA	NA	TRBV27	TRBJ1-2	TGTGCCAGCAGTTCCGACCTAGGCGGCTACACCTTC	CASSSDLGGYTF
NA	NA	TRBV30	TRBJ1-2	TGTGCCTGGAGTGCGTATGGATCGCTAAACTATGGCTACACCTTC	CAWSAYGSLNYGYTF
NA	NA	TRBV29-1	TRBJ2-5	TGCAGCGGGGGGACGGAGACCCAGTACTTC	CSGGTETQYF
NA	once	TRBV30	TRBJ1-2	TGTGCCTGGAGCCAGGGGTATGGCTACACCTTC	CAWSQGYGYTF
NA	NA	TRBV7-2	TRBJ1-5	TGTGCCAGCAGCTTATGGGGTCCTGGCAATCAGCCCCAGCATTTT	CASSLWGPGNQPQHF
NA	NA	TRBV5-6	TRBJ2-3	TGTGCCAGCAGCTTGGGGGATTATACGCAGTATTTT	CASSLGDYTQYF